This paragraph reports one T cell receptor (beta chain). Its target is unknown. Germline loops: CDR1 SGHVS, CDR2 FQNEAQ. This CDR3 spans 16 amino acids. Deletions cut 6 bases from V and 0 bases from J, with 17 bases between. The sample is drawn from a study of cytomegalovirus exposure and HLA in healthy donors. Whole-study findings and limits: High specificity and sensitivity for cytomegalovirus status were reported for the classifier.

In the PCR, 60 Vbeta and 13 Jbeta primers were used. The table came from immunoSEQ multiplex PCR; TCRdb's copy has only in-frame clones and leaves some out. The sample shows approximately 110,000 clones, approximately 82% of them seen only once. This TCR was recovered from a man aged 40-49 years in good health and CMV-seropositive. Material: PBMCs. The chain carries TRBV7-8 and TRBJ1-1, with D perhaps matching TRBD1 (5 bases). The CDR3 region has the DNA TGTGCCAGCAGGTCCAATGGGGCACTTCTGAACACTGAAGCTTTCTTT. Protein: CASRSNGALLNTEAFF.